The 18 T cell receptor beta chains below were found in one sample sequenced in a study of regulatory T cells in long-lasting Graves disease. Specified time point: persistent/refractory GD, antithyroid drugs over 5 years with positive TRAb. RNA extracted from PBMCs served as the sequencing template. iRepertoire HTBI primers and Arm-PCR of CDR3 regions built TCR beta libraries. A single record per CDR3 protein comes from TCRdb applying MiXCR to the multiplex PCR reads. Here the sample spans 400,000 or so distinct CDR3 sequences, 20% to 25% being singletons. The sequenced sample was peripheral blood mononuclear cells (PBMCs), obtained when the disease was refractory, from a patient treated with antithyroid drugs. These TCRs come from a female donor with Graves disease.

The J gene is TRBJ2-2, the V gene TRBV11-2; the match to TRBD2 covers 15 bases. The junction had 8 bases not matched to a gene; V was cut back by 5 bases and J by 7 bases. CDR1 and CDR2 from the germline V gene are SGHAT and FQNNGV. CDR3 length: 17 amino acids. In DNA form, the CDR3 reads TGTGCCAGCAGCCCGGGACTAGCGGGAGGTTTTGGCGGGGAGCTGTTTTTT. As protein: CASSPGLAGGFGGELFF.

V gene TRBV20-1 combines with J gene TRBJ1-4; no firm D call. Germline V gene lookup returns CDR1 DFQATT and CDR2 SNEGSKA (reference sequence). The V gene lost 6 bases and the J gene lost 8 bases, with 16 bases spanning the gap. This CDR3 is built from 13 residues. CDR3 amino acids: CSAAGISSEKLFF. CDR3 nucleotides: TGCAGTGCCGCCGGAATATCTAGCGAAAAACTGTTTTTT.

The sample holds many counts of this clonotype. The chain is built from TRBV29-1 and TRBJ2-7; D remains unclear. Germline lookup yields CDR1 SQVTM and CDR2 ANQGSEA. This CDR3 has 11 amino acids. Trimming took off 6 bases at V and 0 bases at J, with 6 bases between the two ends. The CDR3 region has the DNA TGCAGCGTGCAGGACTCCTACGAGCAGTACTTC. Translation gives CSVQDSYEQYF.

This chain joins TRBV10-2 and TRBJ2-7, with a weak D call TRBD2 (6 bases). The CDR3 has 14 amino acids. Germline V lookup: CDR1 WSHSY, CDR2 SAAADI. Trimming pared 6 bases from V and 0 bases from J, leaving 12 bases between. CDR3 region: CASRSGAGSYEQYF. DNA for the CDR3: TGCGCCAGCAGGTCGGGAGCGGGCTCCTACGAGCAGTACTTC.

This clonotype was seen at least ten times. The CDR3: CSARERGQGGNQPQHF. The DNA of the CDR3 is TGCAGTGCTAGAGAACGAGGGCAGGGTGGCAATCAGCCCCAGCATTTT. V is TRBV20-1 and J is TRBJ1-5; tentatively, D is TRBD1 (5 bases). V was clipped by 0 bases and J by 2 bases, with 14 bases between them. The germline CDR1 and CDR2 sequences are DFQATT and SNEGSKA (reference sequence). This CDR3 has 16 amino acids.

The J gene is TRBJ1-1, the V gene TRBV30; D possibly corresponds to TRBD1 (5 bases). V was pared by 2 bases and J by 4 bases, with 8 bases between. The length of the CDR3 is 12 residues. Germline lookup yields CDR1 GTSNPN and CDR2 SVGIG (reference sequence). CDR3: CAWSRQTTEAFF. The CDR3 coding sequence is TGTGCCTGGAGTAGACAGACCACTGAAGCTTTCTTT.

The sample holds a few counts of this clonotype. V usage is TRBV4-2 and J usage is TRBJ2-7; D may be TRBD2 (6 bases). CDR1 is LGHNA, CDR2 YNFKEQ, per germline. The CDR3 is 15 amino acids. V was shortened by 4 bases and J by 3 bases, with 16 bases between the two germline ends. The CDR3 loop is CASSPQPGEDYEQYF. The CDR3 DNA sequence: TGTGCCAGCAGCCCACAGCCGGGAGAGGACTACGAGCAGTACTTC.

This clonotype turned up a few times. The CDR3 region is CRGGQGYTEAFF. The CDR3 bases are TGCAGGGGAGGGCAGGGGTACACTGAAGCTTTCTTT. V usage is TRBV20-1 and J usage is TRBJ1-1, with D possibly TRBD1 on 6 matching bases. Germline V gives CDR1 DFQATT, CDR2 SNEGSKA (reference sequence). The CDR3 is 12 residues long.

This clonotype has at least ten counts. The chain has TRBV18 and TRBJ1-5; the match to TRBD1 covers 9 bases. With V trimmed by 4 bases and J by 1 base, 2 bases remained unmatched. CDR1 is KGHSH and CDR2 is LQKENI in the germline V gene. The CDR3 runs to 15 residues. CDR3 region: CASSRQGESNQPQHF. The CDR3, as DNA: TGTGCCAGCTCACGACAGGGGGAAAGCAATCAGCCCCAGCATTTT.

The chain carries TRBV20-1 and TRBJ2-7; D is unresolved. Germline assignment: CDR1 DFQATT and CDR2 SNEGSKA (reference sequence). Trimming removed 6 bases from V and 0 bases from J, with 12 bases in between. CDR3 size: 13 residues. This CDR3 reads CSATQQVSYEQYF. The CDR3 DNA reads as TGCAGTGCCACACAGCAGGTCTCCTACGAGCAGTACTTC.

This clonotype was observed a handful of times. The J gene is TRBJ2-5, the V gene TRBV18; the match to TRBD2 covers 11 bases. V lost 6 bases to trimming and J lost 5 bases; unmatched junction nucleotides: 8. Germline-derived CDR1 and CDR2 are KGHSH and LQKENI. CDR3 length: 15 residues. The chain's CDR3 is CASSPTSGRWETQYF. Written as DNA, the CDR3 is TGTGCCAGCTCTCCCACTAGCGGGAGATGGGAGACCCAGTACTTC.

The rearrangement joins TRBV19 to TRBJ1-2; tentatively, D is TRBD1 (5 bases). This CDR3 has 13 residues. The V gene lost 8 bases and the J gene lost 8 bases, with 18 bases spanning the gap. Per germline, CDR1 LNHDA and CDR2 SQIVND (reference sequence). In DNA form, the CDR3 reads TGTGCCAGTGACCAGGGACCTCGTAAGGGCTACACCTTC. This encodes CASDQGPRKGYTF.

The rearrangement uses TRBV19 and TRBJ2-3, with D tentatively TRBD1 (6 bases). Germline-derived CDR1 and CDR2 are LNHDA and SQIVND (reference sequence). Trimming took 5 bases from V and 5 from J, leaving 29 bases between them. The CDR3 runs 19 residues. This chain's CDR3 is CASSGRQAARIRLGDTQYF. In nucleotides, the CDR3 is TGTGCCAGTAGTGGTCGACAGGCCGCTAGAATCAGGTTGGGAGATACGCAGTATTTT.

V is TRBV13 and J is TRBJ2-7; weak D call: TRBD2 (6 bases). This CDR3 has 13 amino acids. The germline CDR1 and CDR2 sequences are PRHDT and FYEKMQ (reference sequence). Deletions cut 4 bases from V and 8 bases from J, with 15 bases between. The CDR3 sequence: CASSYGPEGQQYF. CDR3 DNA: TGTGCCAGCAGCTACGGACCGGAGGGTCAGCAGTACTTC. Full variable domain (outside the CDR3, taken from reference TRBV13 and TRBJ2-7): AAGVIQSPRHLIKEKRETATLKCYPIPRHDTVYWYQQGPGQDPQFLISFYEKMQSDKGSIPDRFSAQQFSDYHSELNMSSLELGDSALYFCASSYGPEGQQYFGPGTRLTVT.

This clonotype was counted ten times or more. The V gene is TRBV2, the J gene TRBJ1-2; D remains ambiguous. Between the trimmed V and J ends, which lost 4 bases and 4 bases, there was a span of 10 bases. Germline V gene lookup returns CDR1 SNHLY and CDR2 FYNNEI. The CDR3 sequence is 13 residues long. CDR3 region: CASSGHTSYGYTF. The CDR3 DNA reads as TGTGCCAGCAGTGGGCACACCTCCTATGGCTACACCTTC.

This clonotype was detected once. Possible read error: a much larger clone is one base away. The rearrangement uses TRBV6-1 and TRBJ1-1; D perhaps matches TRBD1 (5 bases). Germline CDR1 MNHNS, CDR2 SASEGT. CDR3 length: 14 amino acids. The V and J ends lost 6 bases and 6 bases respectively, with 17 bases between them. The CDR3 spells CASSRDGGLAEAFF. In DNA, the CDR3 is TGTGCCAGCAGCCGGGACGGGGGTCTTGCTGAAGCTTTCTTT.

Comments on this clonotype: A much larger clone sits a single nucleotide away, making a read error possible. Since no conserved phenylalanine or tryptophan closes the CDR3, a read error is the likely cause. The gene calls are TRBV30 and TRBJ2-5; D remains unclear. The CDR3 runs 11 residues. Germline assignment: CDR1 GTSNPN and CDR2 SVGIG (reference sequence). V dropped 4 bases and J dropped 3 bases, with 6 bases sitting between them. The CDR3 sequence is CAWTDKETQYS. The CDR3 nucleotides read TGTGCCTGGACAGATAAAGAGACCCAGTACTCC.

In this sample, this clonotype turned up a few times. The chain links TRBV6-5 to TRBJ1-3; TRBD1 might be the D (6 bases). CDR3 length: 13 residues. Trimming removed 4 bases from V and 7 bases from J, with 11 bases in between. Looked up from germline, CDR1 is MNHEY and CDR2 is SVGAGI. The DNA of the CDR3 is TGTGCCAGCAGTTGGGGCGGACAGAACACCATATATTTT. Translated, it gives CASSWGGQNTIYF.